The subject of this entry is one T cell receptor beta chain. Its antigen is currently unknown. This entry is derived from a study of T cell responses to AZD1222 COVID-19 vaccine. Overall study results and limits: At baseline, seropositivity was found in only five or six AZD1222 recipients. Sampling captured repertoires only after the peak T cell response. CD4 TCRs covered the whole spike, strongest at regions 160-218 and 743-854. Targets within unmutated variant regions were reportedly found for nearly half of spike-specific TCRs.

Generated by immunoSEQ multiplex PCR, the TCRdb table keeps only in-frame clones and is missing some. The sample holds about 180,000 clones; around 90% are singletons and the top ten take approximately 1.8%. The sample in question was peripheral blood, obtained 28 days after the second AZD1222 dose. This sequence originates from an adult who received the AZD1222 COVID-19 vaccine.

CDR3 sequence reads: CASSQERTAYYGYTF. The CDR3 DNA reads TGCGCCAGCAGCCAAGAAAGGACGGCATACTATGGCTACACCTTC. The V gene is TRBV4-1, the J gene TRBJ1-2; no definite D call. The V gene's germline CDR1 is MGHRA and CDR2 YSYEKL. V shed 0 bases and J shed 3 bases, with 11 bases lying between them. The CDR3 runs to 15 residues.